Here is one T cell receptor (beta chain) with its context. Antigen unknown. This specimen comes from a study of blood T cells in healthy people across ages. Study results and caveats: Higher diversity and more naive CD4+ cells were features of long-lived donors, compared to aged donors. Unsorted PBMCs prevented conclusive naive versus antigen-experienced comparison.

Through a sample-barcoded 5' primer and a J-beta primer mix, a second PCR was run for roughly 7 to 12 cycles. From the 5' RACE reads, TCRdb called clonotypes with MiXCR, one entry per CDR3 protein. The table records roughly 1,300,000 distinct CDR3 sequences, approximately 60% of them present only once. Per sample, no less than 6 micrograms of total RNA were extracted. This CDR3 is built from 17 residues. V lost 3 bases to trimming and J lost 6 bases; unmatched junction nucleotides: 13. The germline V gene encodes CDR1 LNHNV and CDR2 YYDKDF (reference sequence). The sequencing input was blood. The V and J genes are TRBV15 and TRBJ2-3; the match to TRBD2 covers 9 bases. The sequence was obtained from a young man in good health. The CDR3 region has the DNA TGTGCCACCAGCAGTGTTCTAGCGGGACCCCACCGGGATACGCAGTATTTT. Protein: CATSSVLAGPHRDTQYF. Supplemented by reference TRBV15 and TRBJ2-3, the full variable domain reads DAMVIQNPRYQVTQFGKPVTLSCSQTLNHNVMYWYQQKSSQAPKLLFHYYDKDFNNEADTPDNFQSRRPNTSFCFLDIRSPGLGDTAMYLCATSSVLAGPHRDTQYFGPGTRLTVL.